This TCR beta chain is from a study of early T cells in non-severe SARS-CoV-2 infection. Unique molecular identifiers were affixed to single, distinct cDNA molecules. Via MiXCR, TCRdb re-called the 5' RACE reads, giving one row per CDR3 protein. Altogether approximately 69,000 distinct CDR3 sequences are present, 10% to 15% being singletons, with the ten largest covering roughly 6.1%. V was clipped by 3 bases and J by 4 bases, with 16 bases between them. Germline CDR1 is MNHNS and CDR2 is SASEGT. The CDR3 is 16 residues long. This clonotype was picked up many times. The sample comprised whole blood. The V call is TRBV6-1, the J call TRBJ1-3; D is uncertain. The TCR sequence derives from an adult who was a healthcare worker with PCR-confirmed SARS-CoV-2 infection or an uninfected control (not recorded which). The CDR3 DNA is TGTGCCAGCAGTGATCGGTGGCTATCTTTGGGAAACACCATATATTTT. Translating gives CASSDRWLSLGNTIYF.